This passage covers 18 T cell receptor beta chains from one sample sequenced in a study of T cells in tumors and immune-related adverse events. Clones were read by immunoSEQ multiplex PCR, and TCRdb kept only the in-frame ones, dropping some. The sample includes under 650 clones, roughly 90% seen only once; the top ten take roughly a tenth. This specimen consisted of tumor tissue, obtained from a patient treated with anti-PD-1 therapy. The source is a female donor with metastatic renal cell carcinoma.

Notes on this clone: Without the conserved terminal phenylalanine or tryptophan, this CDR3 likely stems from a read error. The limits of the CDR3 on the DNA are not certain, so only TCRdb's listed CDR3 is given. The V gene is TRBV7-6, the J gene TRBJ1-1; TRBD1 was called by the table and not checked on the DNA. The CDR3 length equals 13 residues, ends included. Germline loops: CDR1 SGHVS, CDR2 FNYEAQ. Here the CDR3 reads CASSLGQGGPMEG.

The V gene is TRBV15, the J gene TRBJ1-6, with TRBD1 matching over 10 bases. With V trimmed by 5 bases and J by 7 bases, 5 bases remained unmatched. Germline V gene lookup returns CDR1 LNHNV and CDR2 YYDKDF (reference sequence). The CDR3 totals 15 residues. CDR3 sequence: CATSGGDRGNSPLHF. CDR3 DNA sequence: TGTGCCACCAGCGGAGGGGACAGGGGAAATTCACCCCTCCACTTT.

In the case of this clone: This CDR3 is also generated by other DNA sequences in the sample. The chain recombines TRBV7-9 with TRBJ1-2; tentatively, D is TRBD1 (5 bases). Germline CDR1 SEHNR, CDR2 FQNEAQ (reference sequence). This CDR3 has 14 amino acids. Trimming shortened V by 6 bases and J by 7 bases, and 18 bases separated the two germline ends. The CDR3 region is CASSSGALGGGYTF. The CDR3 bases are TGTGCCAGCAGTTCCGGGGCCCTCGGCGGTGGCTACACCTTC. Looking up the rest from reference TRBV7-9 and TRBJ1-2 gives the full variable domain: DTGVSQNPRHKITKRGQNVTFRCDPISEHNRLYWYRQTLGQGPEFLTYFQNEAQLEKSRLLSDRFSAERPKGSFSTLEIQRTEQGDSAMYLCASSSGALGGGYTFGSGTRLTVV.

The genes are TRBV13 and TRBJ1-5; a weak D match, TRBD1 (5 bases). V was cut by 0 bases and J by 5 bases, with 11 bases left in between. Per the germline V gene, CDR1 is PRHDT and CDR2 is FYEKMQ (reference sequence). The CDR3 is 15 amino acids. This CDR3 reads CASSLGQGGHQPQHF. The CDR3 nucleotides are TGTGCCAGCAGCTTAGGCCAGGGAGGGCATCAGCCCCAGCATTTT. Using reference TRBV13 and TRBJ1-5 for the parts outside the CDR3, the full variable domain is AAGVIQSPRHLIKEKRETATLKCYPIPRHDTVYWYQQGPGQDPQFLISFYEKMQSDKGSIPDRFSAQQFSDYHSELNMSSLELGDSALYFCASSLGQGGHQPQHFGDGTRLSIL.

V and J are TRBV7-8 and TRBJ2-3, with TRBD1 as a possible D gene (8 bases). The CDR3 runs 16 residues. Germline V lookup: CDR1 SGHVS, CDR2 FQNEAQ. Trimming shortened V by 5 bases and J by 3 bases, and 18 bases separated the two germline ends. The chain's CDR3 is CASSPSGGGRTDTQYF. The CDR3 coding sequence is TGTGCCAGCAGCCCCTCAGGGGGCGGGAGAACAGATACGCAGTATTTT.

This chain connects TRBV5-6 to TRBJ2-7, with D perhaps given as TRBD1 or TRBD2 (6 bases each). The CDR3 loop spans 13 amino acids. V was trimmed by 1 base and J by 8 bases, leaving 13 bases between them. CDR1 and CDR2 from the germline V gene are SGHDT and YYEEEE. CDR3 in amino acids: CASSLPPGAQQYF. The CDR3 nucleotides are TGTGCCAGCAGCTTGCCCCCGGGGGCTCAGCAGTACTTC.

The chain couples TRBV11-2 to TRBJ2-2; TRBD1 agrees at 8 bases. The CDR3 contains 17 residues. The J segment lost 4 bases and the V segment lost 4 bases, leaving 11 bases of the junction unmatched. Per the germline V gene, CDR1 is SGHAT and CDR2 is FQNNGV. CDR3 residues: CASSSDRALRGTGELFF. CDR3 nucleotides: TGTGCCAGCAGCTCGGACAGGGCCCTGAGGGGCACCGGGGAGCTGTTTTTT.

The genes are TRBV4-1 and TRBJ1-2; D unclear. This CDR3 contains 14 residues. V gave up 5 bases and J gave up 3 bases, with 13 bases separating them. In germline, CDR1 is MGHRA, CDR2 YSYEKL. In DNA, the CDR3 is TGCGCCAGCAGCTCGCTGACGGACCACTATGGCTACACCTTC. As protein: CASSSLTDHYGYTF.

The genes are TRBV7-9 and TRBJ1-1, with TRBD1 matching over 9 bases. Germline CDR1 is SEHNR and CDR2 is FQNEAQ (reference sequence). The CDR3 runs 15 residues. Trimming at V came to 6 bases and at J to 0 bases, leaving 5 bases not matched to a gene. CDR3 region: CASRGQGRMNTEAFF. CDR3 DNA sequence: TGTGCCAGCAGGGGACAGGGCCGGATGAACACTGAAGCTTTCTTT.

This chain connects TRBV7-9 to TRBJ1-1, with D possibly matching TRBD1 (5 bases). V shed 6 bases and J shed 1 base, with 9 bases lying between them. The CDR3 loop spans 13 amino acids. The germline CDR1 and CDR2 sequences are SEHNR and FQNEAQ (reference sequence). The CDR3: CASSRTQNTEAFF. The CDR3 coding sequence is TGTGCCAGCAGTCGGACACAGAACACTGAAGCTTTCTTT.

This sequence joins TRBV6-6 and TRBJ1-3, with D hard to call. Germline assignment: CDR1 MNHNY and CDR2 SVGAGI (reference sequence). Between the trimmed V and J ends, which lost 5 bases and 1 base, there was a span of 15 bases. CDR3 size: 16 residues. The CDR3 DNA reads TGTGCCAGCAGTCCTATAAAGTGGGTATCTGGAAACACCATATATTTT. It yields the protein CASSPIKWVSGNTIYF.

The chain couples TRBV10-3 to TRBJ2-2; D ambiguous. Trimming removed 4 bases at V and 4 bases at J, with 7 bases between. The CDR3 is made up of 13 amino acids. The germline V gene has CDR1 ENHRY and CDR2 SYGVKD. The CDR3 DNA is TGTGCCATCAGTGGAACACTCACCGGGGAGCTGTTTTTT. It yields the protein CAISGTLTGELFF.

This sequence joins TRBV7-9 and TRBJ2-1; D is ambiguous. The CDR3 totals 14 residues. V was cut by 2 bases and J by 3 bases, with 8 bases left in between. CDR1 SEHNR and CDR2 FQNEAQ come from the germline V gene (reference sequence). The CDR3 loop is CASSLRSFYNEQFF. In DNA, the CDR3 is TGTGCCAGCAGCTTACGGTCCTTCTACAATGAGCAGTTCTTC.

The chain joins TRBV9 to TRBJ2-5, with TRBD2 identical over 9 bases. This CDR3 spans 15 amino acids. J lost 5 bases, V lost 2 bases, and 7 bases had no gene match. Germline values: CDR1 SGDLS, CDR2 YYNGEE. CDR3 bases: TGTGCCAGCAGCGTCTTGCGGGAGGGCCGCGAGACCCAGTACTTC. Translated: CASSVLREGRETQYF.

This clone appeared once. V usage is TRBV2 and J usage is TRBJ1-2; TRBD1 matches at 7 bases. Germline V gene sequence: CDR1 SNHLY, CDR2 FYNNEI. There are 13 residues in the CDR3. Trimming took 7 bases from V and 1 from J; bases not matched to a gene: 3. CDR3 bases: TGTGCCAGCAACCAGGGGGGTAACTATGGCTACACCTTC. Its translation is CASNQGGNYGYTF.

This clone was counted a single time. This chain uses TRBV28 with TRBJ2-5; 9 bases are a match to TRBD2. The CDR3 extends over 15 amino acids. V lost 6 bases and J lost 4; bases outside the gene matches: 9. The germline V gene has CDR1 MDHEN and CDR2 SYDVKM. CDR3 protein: CASRKPLSGGETQYF. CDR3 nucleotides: TGTGCCAGCAGGAAGCCACTTAGCGGGGGAGAGACCCAGTACTTC.

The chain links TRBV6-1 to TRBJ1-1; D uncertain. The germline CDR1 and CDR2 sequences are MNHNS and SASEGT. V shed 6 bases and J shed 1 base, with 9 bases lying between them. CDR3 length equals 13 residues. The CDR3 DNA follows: TGTGCCAGCAGAGCCTCTTGGAACACTGAAGCTTTCTTT. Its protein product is CASRASWNTEAFF.

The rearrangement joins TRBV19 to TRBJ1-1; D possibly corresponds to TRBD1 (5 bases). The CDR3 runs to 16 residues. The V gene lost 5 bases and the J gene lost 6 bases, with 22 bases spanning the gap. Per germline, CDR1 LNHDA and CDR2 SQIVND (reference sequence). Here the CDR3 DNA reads TGTGCCAGTAGTCCCCGTCGGGGGTCCAGAATTCCTGAAGCTTTCTTT. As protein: CASSPRRGSRIPEAFF.